This TCR beta chain appears in the sequencing data of a study of vaccination and CD4 T cells after COVID-19. Treatment specified: roughly ten-day PBMC culture with coronavirus spike peptide pools or control peptides (ViraFEST assay). The CDR3 is 16 residues long. With 1 base removed from V and 6 bases from J, the gap between germline ends came to 16 bases. CDR1 and CDR2 from the germline V gene are SEHNR and FQNEAQ (reference sequence). At the Johns Hopkins FTIC core, DNA taken from cultured CD4+ T cells was sequenced by way of the Oncomine TCR Beta short-read assay. TCRdb analysed the PCR reads with MiXCR anew, one entry per CDR3 protein. The sample consists of about 22,000 distinct CDR3 sequences, about 31% of them appearing once. Study conclusions and caveats: Recorded median SARS-CoV-2-reactive clonotype numbers increased from 21 to 38 without reaching significance.

This clonotype was counted a few times. Its antigen remains unidentified. Sequenced material: cultured CD4+ T cells from blood. The sequence came from a human donor with COVID-19. The rearrangement uses TRBV7-9 and TRBJ1-5; maybe TRBD1 (5 bases). CDR3 region: CASSLGTGRAAQPQHF. Here the CDR3 DNA reads TGTGCCAGCAGCTTAGGTACTGGCAGGGCCGCTCAGCCCCAGCATTTT.